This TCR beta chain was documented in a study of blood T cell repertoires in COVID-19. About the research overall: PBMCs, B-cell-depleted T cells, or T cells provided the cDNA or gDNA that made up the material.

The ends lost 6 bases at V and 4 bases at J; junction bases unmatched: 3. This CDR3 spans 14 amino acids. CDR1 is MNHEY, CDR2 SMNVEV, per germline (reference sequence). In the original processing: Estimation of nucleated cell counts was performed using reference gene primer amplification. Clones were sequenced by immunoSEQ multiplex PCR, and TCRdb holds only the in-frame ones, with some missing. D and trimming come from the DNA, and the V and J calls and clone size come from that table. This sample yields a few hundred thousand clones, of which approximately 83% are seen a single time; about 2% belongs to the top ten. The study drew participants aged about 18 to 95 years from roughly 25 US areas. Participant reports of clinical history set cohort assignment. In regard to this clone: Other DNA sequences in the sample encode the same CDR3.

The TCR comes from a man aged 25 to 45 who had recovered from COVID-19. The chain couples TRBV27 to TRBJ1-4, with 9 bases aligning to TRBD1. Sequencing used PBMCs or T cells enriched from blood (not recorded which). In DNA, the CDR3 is TGTGCCAGCAGGGGACAGGGACGTAATGAAAAACTGTTTTTT. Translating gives CASRGQGRNEKLFF.